Below, 26 T cell receptor beta chains from the same sample are listed, as sequenced in a study of identical twins (dated by TCRdb to the mid-2010s). The receptor library was made with 5' RACE. The run used an Illumina HiSeq 2000. TCRdb reran the public reads through fastp at Q25 and MiXCR, keeping productive beta chains. Records with the same CDR3 protein are collapsed into one entry carrying the most frequent genes and DNA. Recorded for this sample are 450,000 or so distinct CDR3 sequences; more than 20% of them occurred a single time. The biggest ten clones account for 2.5% to 3.5% of the sample. The same data also went into a second study, on T cells expressing NK-cell markers.

Specimen: CD4+ T cells sorted from blood. The receptors derive from a woman between 18 and 29 years old in good health.

The chain employs TRBV12-5 and TRBJ2-5; 7 bases map to TRBD2. CDR3 size: 14 residues. V was clipped by 4 bases and J by 4 bases; unmatched bases: 6. CDR1 and CDR2 from the germline V gene are LGHNT and FRNRAP. The CDR3 nucleotides are TGTGCTAGTGGTTACGGTCCTAGCGGAGAGACCCAGTACTTC. This gives the protein CASGYGPSGETQYF.

V is TRBV20-1 and J is TRBJ2-6; 7 bases are a match to TRBD2. The germline V gene encodes CDR1 DFQATT and CDR2 SNEGSKA (reference sequence). The CDR3 is 19 amino acids. V lost 2 bases to trimming and J lost 4 bases; unmatched junction nucleotides: 17. This chain's CDR3 is CSARRRGDGGRAGANVLTF. For the CDR3, the DNA is TGCAGTGCTAGACGCCGGGGGGACGGAGGTAGAGCAGGGGCCAACGTCCTGACTTTC.

This clonotype was seen repeatedly, ten times or more. The chain recombines TRBV5-6 with TRBJ2-3; 8 bases are a match to TRBD2. Per germline, CDR1 SGHDT and CDR2 YYEEEE. J was trimmed by 4 bases and V by 1 base; bases with no gene match: 8. The CDR3 is 16 amino acids. Here the CDR3 reads CASSLLRGGVADTQYF. The DNA of the CDR3 is TGTGCCAGCAGCTTGCTCCGGGGGGGTGTCGCAGATACGCAGTATTTT.

This sequence joins TRBV3-1 and TRBJ2-1; the D gene could be TRBD1 or TRBD2 (5 bases each). Germline values: CDR1 LGHDT, CDR2 YNNKEL (reference sequence). Trimming removed 5 bases at V and 7 bases at J, with 15 bases between. There are 14 residues in the CDR3. The CDR3 sequence is CASSSGDVGNEQFF. CDR3 DNA sequence: TGTGCCAGCAGCTCCGGGGACGTCGGAAATGAGCAGTTCTTC.

This clonotype has only a few counts. The rearrangement uses TRBV12-3 or TRBV12-4 and TRBJ1-5, with unresolved D. Trimming shortened V by 4 bases and J by 0 bases, and 7 bases separated the two germline ends. There are 14 residues in the CDR3. The CDR3 loop reads CASSWRNSNQPQHF. The CDR3 DNA follows: TGTGCCAGCAGTTGGAGAAATAGCAATCAGCCCCAGCATTTT.

A few counts support this clonotype. The V gene is TRBV7-9, the J gene TRBJ2-1; TRBD1 is a possible D gene (5 bases). Germline lookup yields CDR1 SEHNR and CDR2 FQNEAQ (reference sequence). V lost 3 bases and J 10 bases, leaving 13 bases between the germline ends. This CDR3 is built from 13 residues. This CDR3 reads CASSFLGEREQFF. CDR3 DNA: TGTGCCAGCAGCTTCTTAGGGGAACGAGAGCAGTTCTTC.

This clonotype has a handful of counts. One end of the junction does not line up with germline, which may come from a read error. The gene calls are TRBV10-3 and TRBJ2-7, with TRBD1 identical over 7 bases. CDR3 length equals 12 residues. Germline-derived CDR1 and CDR2 are ENHRY and SYGVKD. DNA of the CDR3: TGTGCCACCGAACTTGGACAGGACTTGTTGAACTTC. This codes for CATELGQDLLNF.

This clonotype was found a few times. V usage is TRBV29-1 and J usage is TRBJ1-1; no reliable D call. This CDR3 has 12 amino acids. The germline gives CDR1 SQVTM, CDR2 ANQGSEA. Trimming stripped 6 bases from V and 1 base from J, with 9 bases between. CDR3 DNA sequence: TGCAGCGTGAGATACAGGAACACTGAAGCTTTCTTT. This translates into CSVRYRNTEAFF. Together with reference TRBV29-1 and TRBJ1-1, the CDR3 gives the full variable domain: SAVISQKPSRDICQRGTSLTIQCQVDSQVTMMFWYRQQPGQSLTLIATANQGSEATYESGFVIDKFPISRPNLTFSTLTVSNMSPEDSSIYLCSVRYRNTEAFFGQGTRLTVV.

This clonotype was counted a few times. The J gene is TRBJ2-7, the V gene TRBV7-2; 10 positions agree with TRBD1. CDR3 length: 16 amino acids. The germline gives CDR1 SGHTA, CDR2 FQGNSA. The J segment lost 1 base and the V segment lost 3 bases, leaving 6 bases of the junction unmatched. The CDR3 DNA reads TGTGCCAGCAGCTTTCATGAGGACAGGGGGTCCTACGAGCAGTACTTC. Protein product: CASSFHEDRGSYEQYF. Full variable domain (remainder filled in from reference TRBV7-2 and TRBJ2-7): GAGVSQSPSNKVTEKGKDVELRCDPISGHTALYWYRQSLGQGLEFLIYFQGNSAPDKSGLPSDRFSAERTGGSVSTLTIQRTQQEDSAVYLCASSFHEDRGSYEQYFGPGTRLTVT.

The genes are TRBV20-1 and TRBJ2-1; 11 bases fit TRBD2. CDR3 length equals 16 residues. Germline assignment: CDR1 DFQATT and CDR2 SNEGSKA (reference sequence). V shed 4 bases, J shed 0 bases, and the junction held 5 bases outside the gene matches. The CDR3 DNA is TGCAGTGCTATTATAGCGGGAGGGAGCTCCTACAATGAGCAGTTCTTC. Translated, it gives CSAIIAGGSSYNEQFF.

The sample holds a few counts of this clonotype. The chain combines TRBV10-3 with TRBJ2-7, with D perhaps assigned TRBD1 or TRBD2 (5 bases each). The V end lost 2 bases, the J end lost 0 bases, and 8 bases lay between the germline ends. This CDR3 has 14 residues. In germline, CDR1 is ENHRY, CDR2 SYGVKD. DNA for the CDR3: TGTGCCATCAGTGAGGGGGGACGCTCCTACGAGCAGTACTTC. It encodes CAISEGGRSYEQYF.

The genes are TRBV20-1 and TRBJ2-5; TRBD2 matches at 10 bases. CDR1 is DFQATT, CDR2 SNEGSKA, per germline (reference sequence). This CDR3 is built from 16 residues. Losses at the gene ends were 2 bases for V and 2 bases for J; bases not matched to a gene: 8. The CDR3 DNA reads as TGCAGTGCTAGACCCCCCCTAGCGGGGGATCAAGAGACCCAGTACTTC. Protein sequence: CSARPPLAGDQETQYF.

V is TRBV6-1 and J is TRBJ1-1; no definite D call. The germline V gene encodes CDR1 MNHNS and CDR2 SASEGT. Trimming removed 8 bases from V and 1 base from J, with 8 bases in between. The length of the CDR3 is 12 residues. CDR3 loop: CASSNSNTEAFF. DNA of the CDR3: TGTGCCAGCTCAAACTCGAACACTGAAGCTTTCTTT.

Only a few counts were recorded for this clonotype. This rearrangement joins TRBV5-1 to TRBJ2-2; D not resolved. Germline CDR1 and CDR2: SGHRS and YFSETQ. Trimming cost V 4 bases and J 3 bases, with 10 bases left between them. There are 14 residues in the CDR3. For the CDR3, the DNA is TGCGCCAGCAGCCCCCGCATGGACACCGGGGAGCTGTTTTTT. It specifies CASSPRMDTGELFF.

CDR3 coding DNA: TGCAGTGCTGGGGGGGGCGGAAGGCACGAGCAGTACTTC. The encoded protein is CSAGGGGRHEQYF. This sequence joins TRBV20-1 and TRBJ2-7; D is perhaps TRBD2 (7 bases). V lost 5 bases and J 5 bases, leaving 16 bases between the germline ends. This CDR3 contains 13 residues. Germline lookup yields CDR1 DFQATT and CDR2 SNEGSKA (reference sequence).

This clonotype was seen more than once but under ten times. The chain couples TRBV6-1 to TRBJ1-5; no reliable D call. This CDR3 contains 13 residues. Germline CDR1 reads MNHNS; CDR2 reads SASEGT. V lost 6 bases and J 2 bases, leaving 8 bases between the germline ends. CDR3: CASRVGGNQPQHF. The CDR3 DNA reads TGTGCCAGCAGGGTCGGGGGCAATCAGCCCCAGCATTTT.

This clonotype was picked up a small number of times. This rearrangement joins TRBV9 to TRBJ2-1; D gene uncertain. This CDR3 spans 14 amino acids. Trimming removed 1 base from V and 5 bases from J, with 10 bases in between. In germline, CDR1 is SGDLS, CDR2 YYNGEE. CDR3: CASSVFPRNNEQFF. CDR3 in DNA: TGTGCCAGCAGCGTATTTCCTAGAAACAATGAGCAGTTCTTC.

There are a few counts of this clonotype. The CDR3 bases are TGCAGTGCTAGGGCCGGGACTAGCGGCTACGAGCAGTACTTC. This sequence encodes CSARAGTSGYEQYF. This chain uses TRBV20-1 with TRBJ2-7, with 11 nucleotides matching TRBD2. This CDR3 region has 14 residues. Germline-derived CDR1 and CDR2 are DFQATT and SNEGSKA (reference sequence). Losses at the gene ends were 3 bases for V and 3 bases for J; bases not matched to a gene: 4.

This sequence joins TRBV5-1 and TRBJ2-5; D is uncertain. The ends were cut back, 2 bases at V and 5 bases at J, with 10 bases in the middle. CDR1 is SGHRS, CDR2 YFSETQ, per germline. The CDR3 is 13 amino acids. CDR3 in DNA: TGCGCCAGCAGCTTTGAAAGCCCCGAGACCCAGTACTTC. It translates to CASSFESPETQYF.

This clonotype was seen many times. The chain recombines TRBV3-1 with TRBJ2-6, with 14 positions matching TRBD2. CDR1 is LGHDT, CDR2 YNNKEL, per germline (reference sequence). Losses at the gene ends were 4 bases for V and 4 bases for J; bases not matched to a gene: 3. CDR3 length: 17 amino acids. The CDR3 sequence is CASSLGLAGAGANVLTF. The CDR3 bases are TGTGCCAGCAGCCTGGGACTAGCGGGGGCAGGGGCCAACGTCCTGACTTTC.

This rearrangement joins TRBV12-3 or TRBV12-4 to TRBJ1-2; no definite D call. V lost 3 bases and J lost 5, with 7 bases in between. The CDR3 covers 12 residues. The DNA for the CDR3 is TGTGCCAGCAGTTTTATGCAGTATGGCTACACCTTC. Translation: CASSFMQYGYTF.

This clonotype was seen only a few times. CDR3 loop: CASSIGTLQKSYEQYF. CDR3 coding DNA: TGTGCCAGCAGCATCGGGACACTCCAAAAGAGCTACGAGCAGTACTTC. The gene calls are TRBV13 and TRBJ2-7; the D gene is possibly TRBD1 (6 bases). Germline V lookup: CDR1 PRHDT, CDR2 FYEKMQ (reference sequence). The ends were cut back, 5 bases at V and 3 bases at J, with 20 bases in the middle. The CDR3 extends over 16 amino acids.

This clonotype was recorded a few times. The chain carries TRBV6-5 and TRBJ1-2; D perhaps matches TRBD1 (5 bases). The CDR3 extends over 14 amino acids. Germline V gene lookup returns CDR1 MNHEY and CDR2 SVGAGI. The V and J ends lost 2 bases and 3 bases respectively, with 10 bases between them. CDR3 region: CASSYRGPYYGYTF. CDR3 bases: TGTGCCAGCAGTTACCGGGGACCTTACTATGGCTACACCTTC.

The gene calls are TRBV7-8 and TRBJ2-7; tentatively, D is TRBD2 (6 bases). V gave up 5 bases and J gave up 6 bases, with 17 bases separating them. The CDR3 is made up of 14 amino acids. Germline CDR1 and CDR2: SGHVS and FQNEAQ. The CDR3 DNA follows: TGTGCCAGCAGCCCGGGTAGCGGAATAGGCGAGCAGTACTTC. This encodes CASSPGSGIGEQYF.

This clonotype was seen more than once but under ten times. CDR3 sequence reads: CASSVDETRVGGYTF. The CDR3 DNA reads as TGTGCCAGCAGTGTCGATGAGACCAGAGTGGGTGGCTACACCTTC. The chain recombines TRBV2 with TRBJ1-2, with unresolved D. This CDR3 contains 15 residues. Germline values: CDR1 SNHLY, CDR2 FYNNEI. Deletions cut 4 bases from V and 7 bases from J, with 19 bases between.

This clonotype was seen a few times. The chain is built from TRBV12-3 or TRBV12-4 and TRBJ2-6, with unresolved D. Trimming stripped 2 bases from V and 4 bases from J, with 6 bases between. The CDR3 length is 14 residues. The CDR3 loop reads CASSLLFGANVLTF. The CDR3 DNA follows: TGTGCCAGCAGTTTACTATTCGGGGCCAACGTCCTGACTTTC.